This is a list of T cell receptor beta chains from one sample in a study of cytotoxic CD8 clonotypes in ibrutinib-treated CLL. The data were produced by immunoSEQ multiplex PCR, yet TCRdb's version contains in-frame clones alone and is incomplete. Here the sample spans 130,000 to 150,000 clones, around 80% being singletons. The specimen comprised PBMCs, sampled after 12 months of ibrutinib treatment. These receptors originate from a human donor with chronic lymphocytic leukemia. Both conserved end residues are part of each CDR3. Each record gives: D gene, J gene, clone size, V gene, CDR3 protein, CDR3 DNA. The D gene is left open where the match is weak. Only part of the rows carry a size: once, few, many, or a class if the clone is expanded.

D gene: -; J gene: TRBJ1-3; clone size: once; V gene: TRBV6-1; CDR3 protein: CASSDGRYSGNTIYF; CDR3 DNA: TGTGCCAGCAGTGACGGCAGATACTCTGGAAACACCATATATTTT
D gene: -; J gene: TRBJ2-5; clone size: once; V gene: TRBV19; CDR3 protein: CASSLMAGMETQYF; CDR3 DNA: TGTGCCAGTAGCCTAATGGCAGGGATGGAGACCCAGTACTTC
D gene: TRBD1; J gene: TRBJ1-6; clone size: -; V gene: TRBV9; CDR3 protein: CASSGRQGAYSPLHF; CDR3 DNA: TGTGCCAGCAGCGGACGACAGGGGGCCTATTCACCCCTCCACTTT
D gene: -; J gene: TRBJ1-5; clone size: -; V gene: TRBV5-6; CDR3 protein: CASSLVGDPGNQPQHF; CDR3 DNA: TGTGCCAGCAGCTTGGTGGGGGACCCCGGCAATCAGCCCCAGCATTTT
D gene: -; J gene: TRBJ2-1; clone size: -; V gene: TRBV12-5; CDR3 protein: CASGAPSDDEQFF; CDR3 DNA: TGTGCTAGCGGGGCCCCAAGTGACGATGAGCAGTTCTTC
D gene: TRBD2; J gene: TRBJ2-1; clone size: -; V gene: TRBV7-6; CDR3 protein: CASSLWSSGRRSYNEQFF; CDR3 DNA: TGTGCCAGCAGCTTATGGTCTAGCGGGAGACGCTCCTACAATGAGCAGTTCTTC
D gene: TRBD1; J gene: TRBJ1-2; clone size: few; V gene: TRBV18; CDR3 protein: CASSPPGQNNYGYTF; CDR3 DNA: TGTGCCAGCTCACCCCCGGGACAGAATAACTATGGCTACACCTTC
D gene: TRBD2; J gene: TRBJ2-3; clone size: few; V gene: TRBV7-9; CDR3 protein: CASSFAGGEGTQYF; CDR3 DNA: TGTGCCAGCAGCTTTGCCGGGGGGGAAGGTACGCAGTATTTT
D gene: -; J gene: TRBJ2-7; clone size: few; V gene: TRBV19; CDR3 protein: CASSIGTALSYEQYF; CDR3 DNA: TGTGCCAGTAGTATAGGGACAGCCCTCTCCTACGAGCAGTACTTC
D gene: -; J gene: TRBJ2-7; clone size: -; V gene: TRBV5-1; CDR3 protein: CASSGGGLYEQYF; CDR3 DNA: TGCGCCAGCAGCGGGGGCGGCCTCTACGAGCAGTACTTC
D gene: TRBD2; J gene: TRBJ2-7; clone size: -; V gene: TRBV5-4; CDR3 protein: CASSLAGGLGLYEQYF; CDR3 DNA: TGTGCCAGCAGCTTGGCCGGGGGACTAGGTCTCTACGAGCAGTACTTC
D gene: -; J gene: TRBJ2-1; clone size: -; V gene: TRBV14; CDR3 protein: CASSQVGGSSYNEQFF; CDR3 DNA: TGTGCCAGCAGCCAAGTTGGGGGAAGCTCCTACAATGAGCAGTTCTTC
D gene: -; J gene: TRBJ1-1; clone size: -; V gene: TRBV21-1; CDR3 protein: CASSPRLAFF; CDR3 DNA: TGTGCCAGCAGCCCCCGCCTAGCTTTCTTT
D gene: TRBD1; J gene: TRBJ1-2; clone size: few; V gene: TRBV29-1; CDR3 protein: CSVPGQNGYTF; CDR3 DNA: TGCAGCGTTCCGGGACAGAATGGCTACACCTTC
D gene: -; J gene: TRBJ2-3; clone size: -; V gene: TRBV9; CDR3 protein: CASSVTGWLTDTQYF; CDR3 DNA: TGTGCCAGCAGCGTAACGGGGTGGCTGACAGATACGCAGTATTTT
D gene: TRBD1; J gene: TRBJ2-2; clone size: once; V gene: TRBV27; CDR3 protein: CASSKTGATGELFF; CDR3 DNA: TGTGCCAGCAGTAAGACAGGGGCCACCGGGGAGCTGTTTTTT
D gene: -; J gene: TRBJ2-1; clone size: -; V gene: TRBV28; CDR3 protein: CASNRGGGIYNEQFF; CDR3 DNA: TGTGCCAGCAATAGGGGGGGAGGGATCTACAATGAGCAGTTCTTC
D gene: -; J gene: TRBJ2-1; clone size: -; V gene: TRBV10-3; CDR3 protein: CAISEVSEGPYNEQFF; CDR3 DNA: TGTGCCATCAGTGAGGTTAGCGAGGGCCCCTACAATGAGCAGTTCTTC
D gene: -; J gene: TRBJ1-1; clone size: once; V gene: TRBV13; CDR3 protein: CASSLSRSEAFF; CDR3 DNA: TGTGCCAGCAGCTTAAGTCGCTCCGAGGCTTTCTTT
D gene: -; J gene: TRBJ1-5; clone size: few; V gene: TRBV21-1; CDR3 protein: CASSKGNQPQHF; CDR3 DNA: TGTGCCAGCAGCAAAGGCAATCAGCCCCAGCATTTT
D gene: TRBD1; J gene: TRBJ1-1; clone size: -; V gene: TRBV5-4; CDR3 protein: CASSWDRRNTEAFF; CDR3 DNA: TGTGCCAGCAGCTGGGACAGGCGGAACACTGAAGCTTTCTTT
D gene: TRBD2; J gene: TRBJ2-5; clone size: -; V gene: TRBV19; CDR3 protein: CASSNRGGRVETQYF; CDR3 DNA: TGTGCCAGTAGTAACCGAGGCGGGAGGGTAGAGACCCAGTACTTC
D gene: -; J gene: TRBJ1-2; clone size: few; V gene: TRBV10-3; CDR3 protein: CAISVNYGYTF; CDR3 DNA: TGTGCCATCAGTGTAAACTATGGCTACACCTTC
D gene: TRBD2; J gene: TRBJ2-7; clone size: -; V gene: TRBV13; CDR3 protein: CASTAGTSGAYEQYF; CDR3 DNA: TGTGCCAGCACCGCCGGGACTAGCGGGGCCTACGAGCAGTACTTC
D gene: TRBD2; J gene: TRBJ2-7; clone size: -; V gene: TRBV15; CDR3 protein: CATSSGTSGRSSYEQYF; CDR3 DNA: TGTGCCACCAGCAGTGGAACTAGCGGGCGGAGCTCCTACGAGCAGTACTTC
D gene: -; J gene: TRBJ2-7; clone size: once; V gene: TRBV27; CDR3 protein: CASSHDRSSYEQYF; CDR3 DNA: TGTGCCAGCAGTCACGACAGGAGCTCCTACGAGCAGTACTTC
D gene: -; J gene: TRBJ2-5; clone size: -; V gene: TRBV7-9; CDR3 protein: CASSLDGDAETQYF; CDR3 DNA: TGTGCCAGCAGCTTAGATGGGGATGCGGAGACCCAGTACTTC
D gene: -; J gene: TRBJ2-3; clone size: few; V gene: TRBV5-1; CDR3 protein: CASSLRGGQADTQYF; CDR3 DNA: TGCGCCAGCAGCTTGCGAGGGGGGCAGGCAGATACGCAGTATTTT
D gene: TRBD2; J gene: TRBJ2-5; clone size: -; V gene: TRBV7-3; CDR3 protein: CASSLGLAGGQETQYF; CDR3 DNA: TGTGCCAGCAGCTTAGGACTAGCGGGAGGACAAGAGACCCAGTACTTC
D gene: TRBD2; J gene: TRBJ2-1; clone size: -; V gene: TRBV29-1; CDR3 protein: CSVVGLAALGEQFF; CDR3 DNA: TGCAGCGTTGTTGGCCTAGCGGCCTTGGGTGAGCAGTTCTTC
D gene: -; J gene: TRBJ2-5; clone size: -; V gene: TRBV6-5; CDR3 protein: CASSYGAKETQYF; CDR3 DNA: TGTGCCAGCAGTTACGGAGCCAAGGAGACCCAGTACTTC
D gene: -; J gene: TRBJ1-2; clone size: -; V gene: TRBV4-3; CDR3 protein: CASSQPGLGYTF; CDR3 DNA: TGCGCCAGCAGCCAACCGGGATTGGGCTACACCTTC
D gene: -; J gene: TRBJ2-1; clone size: few; V gene: TRBV19; CDR3 protein: CASSIWGGEQFF; CDR3 DNA: TGTGCCAGTAGTATTTGGGGCGGTGAGCAGTTCTTC
D gene: TRBD2; J gene: TRBJ2-1; clone size: -; V gene: TRBV6-5; CDR3 protein: CASSYSTSGRYNEQFF; CDR3 DNA: TGTGCCAGCAGTTATTCGACTAGCGGGAGATATAATGAGCAGTTCTTC
D gene: -; J gene: TRBJ1-1; clone size: -; V gene: TRBV25-1; CDR3 protein: CASSEPGGRAFF; CDR3 DNA: TGTGCCAGCAGTGAACCCGGGGGCCGAGCTTTCTTT
D gene: TRBD1; J gene: TRBJ2-5; clone size: -; V gene: TRBV27; CDR3 protein: CASSRGLYVETQYF; CDR3 DNA: TGTGCCAGCAGTAGGGGGCTTTATGTAGAGACCCAGTACTTC
D gene: TRBD2; J gene: TRBJ2-1; clone size: -; V gene: TRBV25-1; CDR3 protein: CASSEKYSGSSYNEQFF; CDR3 DNA: TGTGCCAGCAGTGAGAAGTACAGCGGGAGCTCCTACAATGAGCAGTTCTTC
D gene: TRBD2; J gene: TRBJ2-1; clone size: -; V gene: TRBV28; CDR3 protein: CASSGRTSGRKYNEQFF; CDR3 DNA: TGTGCCAGCAGTGGGAGGACTAGCGGGAGGAAATACAATGAGCAGTTCTTC
D gene: -; J gene: TRBJ2-3; clone size: -; V gene: TRBV19; CDR3 protein: CASSIWGSTDTQYF; CDR3 DNA: TGTGCCAGTAGTATTTGGGGTAGCACAGATACGCAGTATTTT
D gene: -; J gene: TRBJ1-2; clone size: -; V gene: TRBV4-3; CDR3 protein: CASSQDLGRGSSNYGYTF; CDR3 DNA: TGCGCCAGCAGCCAAGATTTGGGCCGGGGGAGCTCTAACTATGGCTACACCTTC
D gene: TRBD1; J gene: TRBJ1-1; clone size: -; V gene: TRBV10-3; CDR3 protein: CAITDQGGGTEAFF; CDR3 DNA: TGTGCCATCACCGATCAGGGGGGCGGCACTGAAGCTTTCTTT
D gene: -; J gene: TRBJ2-7; clone size: -; V gene: TRBV6-1; CDR3 protein: CASSPPGRPPYF; CDR3 DNA: TGTGCCAGCAGTCCCCCCGGGAGACCCCCTTACTTC
D gene: TRBD2; J gene: TRBJ2-3; clone size: -; V gene: TRBV5-4; CDR3 protein: CASSWDWAGGSDTQYF; CDR3 DNA: TGTGCCAGCAGCTGGGACTGGGCGGGAGGGTCAGATACGCAGTATTTT
D gene: -; J gene: TRBJ2-7; clone size: -; V gene: TRBV29-1; CDR3 protein: CSVPIGPRNEQYF; CDR3 DNA: TGCAGCGTTCCTATCGGACCCCGTAACGAGCAGTACTTC